Here is one TCR beta chain with its context. Germline-derived CDR1 and CDR2 are SNHLY and FYNNEI. The CDR3 runs 13 residues. V trimming: 1 base; J trimming: 9 bases; junction bases outside the gene matches: 6. The source of the sample is a study of CD8+ T cells in alopecia areata. Treatment in this sample: oral pan-JAK inhibitor, 5-10 mg twice daily. Extraction of RNA preceded its reverse transcription into cDNA, which served as the sequencing template. The method was immunoSEQ multiplex PCR; TCRdb's version includes in-frame clones alone and lacks a portion of them. The sample lists more than 150,000 clones; 50% to 60% were seen once.

The chain uses TRBV2 and TRBJ2-7; 7 bases are shared with TRBD2. The sequenced sample was CD4+ T cells sorted from blood, obtained at week 4, from a patient treated with tofacitinib. The sequence derives from a human donor with alopecia areata. The CDR3 here is CASSEGGGVVQYF. CDR3 bases: TGTGCCAGCAGTGAAGGCGGGGGAGTCGTGCAGTACTTC.